This note documents a single T cell receptor beta chain sequence. This clone was seen once. Its cognate antigen has yet to be identified. No much larger clone is present one base from it, and per-base qualities are unavailable. In Seattle, one collaborating source enrolled patients while the infection was active and tracked those patients longitudinally over the course of disease. The collaborating institutions used their own protocols to collect whole blood in K2EDTA tubes. For TCRbeta analysis, collaborators shipped samples in one of three forms: frozen whole blood, isolated PBMCs, or DNA extracted from either of those sample types. V drops 6 bases and J drops 2 bases, leaving 13 bases in between. The CDR3 contains 14 residues, cysteine and phenylalanine counted. Of the read, only the CDR3 DNA is kept; its 42 bases are in frame from base 1. The germline V gene (reference sequence) supplies CDR1 MNHEY and CDR2 SMNVEV.

The sample originates from a study of blood T cell repertoires in COVID-19 (dated by TCRdb to between 2020 and 2021). Study-level background: The collaborator samples originated in the United States, Italy and Spain and spanned the acute and convalescent phases of COVID-19. The prospective study material was composed of cDNA or gDNA derived from T cells, B-cell-depleted T cells, or PBMCs. Deeply sampled blood TCRbeta repertoires from subjects exposed to, actively infected with, or recovered from COVID-19 were included in the dataset. A freely available public database, intended as a resource for researchers studying the immune response to SARS-CoV-2, is where the repertoires were released. Samples were obtained from the ongoing ImmuneRACE study (first 160 participants) and from roughly 1,300 subjects provided by 6 global collaborators. Nearly every sample came with metadata listing a de-identified subject ID, COVID-19 status, age in years and sex. Where available, HLA class I and class II types were obtained from metadata supplied by the sample provider rather than from assay-based typing. Results and caveats for the whole study, not just this receptor: The amount of clinical and demographic metadata varied by source and participant and was provided uncurated.

TCRbeta CDR3 regions were amplified from genomic DNA by means of the immunoSEQ Assay, a bias-controlled multiplex PCR. Processing in the source paper ran as follows. Within the assay, amplification of reference gene primers was used to estimate how many nucleated cells each sample contained. To quantify the absolute abundance of each unique TCRbeta CDR3 rearrangement, sequence reads were collapsed and filtered. For each sample, productive Simpson clonality was calculated as the square root of Simpson's diversity index across productive rearrangements. The clones in this table, taken by TCRdb from immuneACCESS, are in-frame only. Not every clone is retained; where verified, under half of the shortfall comes from an unresolved V gene, and the cause of the rest is unknown. The V and J calls and clone size are taken from that table; D and trimming were inferred from the DNA. This sample has some 350,000 clones in its table, and 88% of those were observed once. The ten largest clonotypes hold 6% to 8% of the sample.

The receptor's source is an older woman with COVID-19, enrolled during active disease. The chain is encoded by TRBV27 joined to TRBJ2-5, with TRBD1 perhaps the D gene, on 6 matching bases. Sequences were obtained from peripheral blood. The DNA reads TGTGCCAGCAGGATACAGGGTAATCAAGAGACCCAGTACTTC. Its translation reads: CASRIQGNQETQYF.